The T cell receptor (beta chain) described here comes from a study of cytomegalovirus exposure and HLA in healthy donors. Study-level results: Among TCR beta chains of equal frequency, HLA-associated ones were more clonally expanded in a later analysis. Researchers reported in a later analysis that a missense DCLRE1C variant was tied to TCR beta V- and J-gene trimming. It was 164 TCR beta chains that were listed as cytomegalovirus-associated.

The PCR used 60 Vbeta and 13 Jbeta primers. Generated by immunoSEQ multiplex PCR, the TCRdb table keeps only in-frame clones and is missing some. The sample yields 93,000 or so clones, around 67% seen once. V lost 5 bases and J 3 bases, leaving 5 bases between the germline ends. The CDR3 is 11 amino acids. Germline CDR1 is PRHDT and CDR2 is FYEKMQ (reference sequence). As concerns this clone: Its antigen remains unidentified.

The sequencing input was PBMCs. This sequence was found in a woman between 45 and 65 years old in good health and CMV-seronegative. This chain joins TRBV13 and TRBJ2-7; D ambiguous. DNA of the CDR3: TGTGCCAGCAGCCAACACTACGAGCAGTACTTC. This encodes CASSQHYEQYF.